Below, 9 T cell receptor beta chains from the same sample are listed, as sequenced in a study of blood T cell repertoires in COVID-19. Libraries were prepared by immunoSEQ multiplex PCR; TCRdb keeps only in-frame clonotypes and omits some of them. The profile shows some 420,000 clones, 80% to 90% of them singletons. Sequenced: PBMCs or T cells enriched from blood (not recorded which). The source is a man aged 25-45 years who had recovered from COVID-19.

This clone appeared a few times. J is TRBJ2-7 and V is TRBV12-3 or TRBV12-4, with 7 bases fitting TRBD2. Unmatched junction bases numbered 2, after V lost 3 bases and J lost 6 bases. The CDR3 contains 12 residues. The CDR3 DNA is TGTGCCAGCAGTTTGGGAGGGGTCGAGCAGTACTTC. It codes for CASSLGGVEQYF.

J is TRBJ2-1 and V is TRBV15; the D is unclear. The CDR3 extends over 15 amino acids. V lost 2 bases, J lost 0 bases, and 8 bases lay in between. The germline CDR1 and CDR2 sequences are LNHNV and YYDKDF (reference sequence). CDR3 nucleotide sequence: TGTGCCACCAGCAGATTACAGAGCTCCTACAATGAGCAGTTCTTC. Its translation is CATSRLQSSYNEQFF. Full variable domain (missing parts from reference TRBV15 and TRBJ2-1): DAMVIQNPRYQVTQFGKPVTLSCSQTLNHNVMYWYQQKSSQAPKLLFHYYDKDFNNEADTPDNFQSRRPNTSFCFLDIRSPGLGDTAMYLCATSRLQSSYNEQFFGPGTRLTVL.

The J gene is TRBJ2-7, the V gene TRBV27, with 10 bases aligning to TRBD2. Unmatched junction bases numbered 6, after V lost 5 bases and J lost 2 bases. This CDR3 is built from 15 residues. From germline, CDR1 is MNHEY and CDR2 SMNVEV (reference sequence). The CDR3 loop reads CASSDLAGGTYEQYF. Written as DNA, the CDR3 is TGTGCCAGCAGTGACTTAGCGGGAGGAACCTACGAGCAGTACTTC.

The CDR3 region has the DNA TGTGCCAGCAGTGTCGGGGTGGGCACTGAAGCTTTCTTT. The encoded protein is CASSVGVGTEAFF. This chain links TRBV2 with TRBJ1-1, with no clear D. CDR3 length: 13 residues. Trimming cost V 4 bases and J 4 bases, with 10 bases left between them. CDR1 is SNHLY, CDR2 FYNNEI, per germline.

This chain joins TRBV18 and TRBJ1-4; perhaps TRBD1 as D (5 bases). CDR1 is KGHSH and CDR2 is LQKENI in the germline V gene. The CDR3 runs 15 residues. V was cut by 3 bases and J by 3 bases, with 11 bases left in between. The CDR3 DNA follows: TGTGCCAGCTCACCTCAGGGCAGTCCTAATGAAAAACTGTTTTTT. This gives the protein CASSPQGSPNEKLFF.

The chain joins TRBV5-5 to TRBJ2-1, with D possibly being TRBD1 (5 bases). CDR3 length equals 15 residues. V gave up 6 bases and J gave up 1 base, with 14 bases separating them. CDR1 and CDR2 (germline): SGHKS, YYEKEE (reference sequence). In DNA, the CDR3 is TGTGCCAGCACCCCCCAGGGTGAGTCCTACAATGAGCAGTTCTTC. It specifies CASTPQGESYNEQFF.

This chain connects TRBV27 to TRBJ2-2; 16 bases agree with TRBD2. Germline values: CDR1 MNHEY, CDR2 SMNVEV (reference sequence). There are 18 residues in the CDR3. V trimming: 1 base; J trimming: 6 bases; junction bases outside the gene matches: 5. As DNA, the CDR3 is TGTGCCAGCAGTTTATTAGGGACTAGCGGGAGGGTGCCCGGGGAGCTGTTTTTT. It specifies CASSLLGTSGRVPGELFF.

This chain links TRBV29-1 with TRBJ1-2; D is possibly TRBD1 (6 bases). The V end was cut by 1 base, the J end by 6 bases, with 18 bases between. CDR1 is SQVTM, CDR2 ANQGSEA, per germline. The CDR3 is 15 amino acids. The CDR3 spells CSVEVLGGLVNGYTF. Written as DNA, the CDR3 is TGCAGCGTTGAAGTATTGGGGGGGCTAGTTAATGGCTACACCTTC.

The rearrangement links TRBV7-3 to TRBJ1-2, with TRBD1 identical over 9 bases. Trimming removed 6 bases from V and 7 bases from J; junction bases left unmatched: 0. This CDR3 is 11 amino acids long. Germline CDR1 reads SGHTA; CDR2 reads FQGTGA. CDR3 in amino acids: CASRGQGGYTF. Written as DNA, the CDR3 is TGTGCCAGCAGGGGACAGGGTGGCTACACCTTC.